One sample yielded the 26 T cell receptor beta chains listed below, sequenced in a study of T cells in Graves' hyperthyroidism and ophthalmopathy. From RNA transcripts, TCR beta CDR3 regions were amplified. The HTBI primer set drove a first-round RT-PCR of the TCR CDR3. TCRdb fed the multiplex PCR reads into MiXCR, producing one record per CDR3 protein. The data hold a few hundred thousand distinct CDR3 sequences, with 35% to 55% observed a single time. Source material: peripheral blood or thyroid tissue (not recorded which). All receptors come from a woman younger than 30 with Graves' hyperthyroidism.

The gene calls are TRBV20-1 and TRBJ1-1; TRBD1 matches at 10 bases. The CDR3 sequence is 16 residues long. V was clipped by 6 bases and J by 4 bases; unmatched bases: 14. Per germline, CDR1 DFQATT and CDR2 SNEGSKA (reference sequence). The CDR3 DNA is TGCAGTGCCTCCCTAGGGGACAGGGGATTTGTCACTGAAGCTTTCTTT. As protein: CSASLGDRGFVTEAFF.

This clonotype showed up just a few times. The V call is TRBV24-1, the J call TRBJ2-1, with 9 bases that match TRBD1. Germline-derived CDR1 and CDR2 are KGHDR and SFDVKD. Losses at the gene ends were 4 bases for V and 7 bases for J; bases not matched to a gene: 16. The CDR3 has 18 amino acids. CDR3 nucleotide sequence: TGTGCCACCAGTGACCCCTCAGCTTGGCTGGGACAGGGTAATGAGCAGTTCTTC. Its translation: CATSDPSAWLGQGNEQFF.

In this sample, this clonotype turned up a few times. CDR3 region: CSARGAGDTQYF. CDR3 sequence (DNA): TGCAGCGCCAGGGGGGCGGGAGATACGCAGTATTTT. The chain employs TRBV29-1 and TRBJ2-3; tentatively, D is TRBD1 (7 bases). This CDR3 comprises 12 residues. The germline V and J ends were trimmed by 7 bases and 5 bases, with 13 bases remaining between them. Germline CDR1 and CDR2: SQVTM and ANQGSEA.

A note on this clonotype: One base away lies a much larger clone, so this may be a sequencing read error. The missing conserved phenylalanine or tryptophan at the end of this CDR3 makes a read error likely. The chain links TRBV20-1 to TRBJ1-1; D is unresolved. Germline CDR1 reads DFQATT; CDR2 reads SNEGSKA (reference sequence). Trimming removed 4 bases at V and 0 bases at J, with 9 bases between. The CDR3 has 13 residues. The CDR3: CSAITGLNTEAFS. Written as DNA, the CDR3 is TGCAGTGCTATCACCGGGCTGAACACTGAAGCTTTCTCT.

V usage is TRBV7-8 and J usage is TRBJ2-2; a possible D gene is TRBD1 (6 bases). This CDR3 contains 16 residues. Trimming took off 1 base at V and 4 bases at J, with 13 bases between the two ends. Germline-derived CDR1 and CDR2 are SGHVS and FQNEAQ. CDR3 amino acids: CASSLVGTTSTGELFF. The DNA for the CDR3 is TGTGCCAGCAGCTTAGTTGGGACAACGAGCACCGGGGAGCTGTTTTTT.

This clonotype came up a few times. The chain employs TRBV4-2 and TRBJ2-5; TRBD2 matches 13 bases. Germline V CDR1 and CDR2: LGHNA, YNFKEQ. This CDR3 is 18 amino acids long. Losses at the gene ends were 3 bases for V and 2 bases for J; bases not matched to a gene: 9. DNA for the CDR3: TGTGCCAGCAGCCATGGACTAGCGGGAGTGCGAGGTCAAGAGACCCAGTACTTC. It encodes CASSHGLAGVRGQETQYF.

The chain carries TRBV7-9 and TRBJ2-2, with 8 bases identical to TRBD1. Looked up from germline, CDR1 is SEHNR and CDR2 is FQNEAQ (reference sequence). V dropped 2 bases and J dropped 9; count of bases not matched to a gene: 5. This CDR3 region has 14 residues. CDR3 sequence: CASSLPRDRRELFF. The DNA of the CDR3 is TGTGCCAGCAGCTTACCGCGGGACAGGCGGGAGCTGTTTTTT.

This clonotype was counted at least ten times. The CDR3 sequence is CASSLASGDNSPLHF. The CDR3 DNA follows: TGTGCCAGCAGCTTGGCGTCAGGGGATAATTCACCCCTCCACTTT. The chain uses TRBV7-9 and TRBJ1-6, with D tentatively TRBD1 (6 bases). The V and J ends lost 3 bases and 5 bases respectively, with 11 bases between them. This CDR3 is 15 amino acids long. Germline values: CDR1 SEHNR, CDR2 FQNEAQ (reference sequence).

The chain employs TRBV2 and TRBJ2-6, with D uncertain. Trimming pared 3 bases from V and 6 bases from J, leaving 9 bases between. Germline V CDR1 and CDR2: SNHLY, FYNNEI. The CDR3 loop spans 14 amino acids. In DNA, the CDR3 is TGTGCCAGCAGTGACAGCCCGGAGGCCAACGTCCTGACTTTC. Protein product: CASSDSPEANVLTF.

Many counts were recorded for this clonotype. The rearrangement uses TRBV24-1 and TRBJ1-3; D is ambiguous. Germline V gives CDR1 KGHDR, CDR2 SFDVKD. Trimming took 4 bases from V and 2 from J, leaving 8 bases between them. This CDR3 is 14 amino acids long. The CDR3 nucleotides are TGTGCCACCAGTGACAGGACTACTGGAAACACCATATATTTT. Its translation: CATSDRTTGNTIYF.

The chain has TRBV29-1 and TRBJ1-2; 9 bases line up with TRBD1. Losses at the gene ends were 1 base for V and 12 bases for J; bases not matched to a gene: 15. The germline V gene has CDR1 SQVTM and CDR2 ANQGSEA. The CDR3 extends over 15 amino acids. The CDR3 bases are TGCAGCGTTGAAGGACTAGCGGGACAGGGTATTTCCGACACCTTC. The encoded protein is CSVEGLAGQGISDTF.

This clonotype was counted ten times or more. V usage is TRBV10-3 and J usage is TRBJ2-5; 8 nucleotides line up with TRBD2. The CDR3 loop spans 15 amino acids. Germline CDR1 reads ENHRY; CDR2 reads SYGVKD. V lost 4 bases, J lost 5 bases, and 9 bases stayed unmatched. CDR3 in amino acids: CAISVGGAGEETQYF. For the CDR3, the DNA is TGTGCCATCAGTGTGGGTGGAGCGGGAGAGGAGACCCAGTACTTC.

A remark on this clonotype: The CDR3 carries no conserved terminal phenylalanine or tryptophan, so it likely arises from a read error. V gene TRBV6-2 or TRBV6-3 combines with J gene TRBJ2-7; D remains ambiguous. Trimming pared 0 bases from V and 1 base from J, leaving 4 bases between. Germline-derived CDR1 and CDR2 are MNHEY and SVGEGT. CDR3 size: 13 residues. CDR3 DNA sequence: TGTGCCAGCAGTTACTCGGGGTCCTACGAGCAGTACCTC. Translation gives CASSYSGSYEQYL.

V gene TRBV7-2 combines with J gene TRBJ2-7, with TRBD2 matching 10 bases. V lost 8 bases to trimming and J lost 3 bases; unmatched junction nucleotides: 4. In germline, CDR1 is SGHTA, CDR2 FQGNSA. The CDR3 spans 13 residues. CDR3 coding DNA: TGTACCAGCTTCGGACTAGCGGTCTACGAGCAGTACTTC. It yields the protein CTSFGLAVYEQYF.

This clonotype was picked up many times. CDR3 coding DNA: TGTGCCAGTAGCGTGACAGGGAACAATCAGCCCCAGCATTTT. It is translated as CASSVTGNNQPQHF. The chain uses TRBV19 and TRBJ1-5, with 7 bases aligning to TRBD1. Germline loops: CDR1 LNHDA, CDR2 SQIVND (reference sequence). The CDR3 runs 14 residues. With 6 bases clipped from V and 3 bases from J, the junction kept 5 bases outside the gene matches.

This clonotype was seen repeatedly, ten times or more. The CDR3 nucleotides read TGTGCCAGCAGCCAGGTACACGGGTACGAGCAGTACTTC. Protein sequence: CASSQVHGYEQYF. J is TRBJ2-7 and V is TRBV6-1; D not certain. This CDR3 has 13 residues. V was shortened by 6 bases and J by 4 bases, with 13 bases between the two germline ends. Looked up from germline, CDR1 is MNHNS and CDR2 is SASEGT.

The sample holds many counts of this clonotype. The V and J genes are TRBV7-9 and TRBJ2-5; D possibly corresponds to TRBD2 (6 bases). CDR1 and CDR2 from the germline V gene are SEHNR and FQNEAQ (reference sequence). This CDR3 region has 13 residues. V lost 4 bases and J lost 12, with 18 bases in between. The CDR3 DNA reads as TGTGCCAGCAGCTCAATTGACCCCGGGAGAAAGTACTTC. Protein: CASSSIDPGRKYF.

Concerning this clonotype itself: Being one base from a much bigger clone, this may be a read error. The chain has TRBV7-2 and TRBJ1-2; D gene ambiguous. This CDR3 spans 14 amino acids. Per germline, CDR1 SGHTA and CDR2 FQGNSA. Trimming cost V 5 bases and J 2 bases, with 12 bases left between them. CDR3 region: CASSRPGINYGYTF. CDR3 DNA sequence: TGTGCCAGCAGCCGACCGGGGATAAACTATGGCTACACCTTC.

The chain couples TRBV19 to TRBJ1-6; D possibly corresponds to TRBD1 (6 bases). CDR1 is LNHDA and CDR2 is SQIVND in the germline V gene (reference sequence). CDR3 length: 14 residues. The V gene lost 7 bases and the J gene lost 7 bases, with 14 bases spanning the gap. The CDR3 DNA sequence: TGTGCCAGTACCCTTGGACAGAAAAATTCACCCCTCCACTTT. Translating gives CASTLGQKNSPLHF.

This clonotype was observed a few times. The chain recombines TRBV20-1 with TRBJ2-7; TRBD1 aligns across 12 bases. Per the germline V gene, CDR1 is DFQATT and CDR2 is SNEGSKA (reference sequence). After removal of 5 bases from V and 6 bases from J, the junction contained 8 bases not matched to a gene. The CDR3 covers 14 residues. CDR3 nucleotides: TGCAGTGCTGTACCGGGACAGGGGGCCTCCGAGCAGTACTTC. It encodes CSAVPGQGASEQYF.

This clonotype was detected only a few times. The chain combines TRBV6-4 with TRBJ2-7; no firm D call. The CDR3 loop spans 15 amino acids. Germline loops: CDR1 MRHNA, CDR2 SNTAGT. Trimming left V 10 bases short and J 5 bases short, with 24 bases between. CDR3 coding DNA: TGTGCCACCCCCTTGCACCATCGAGCGACACACGAGCAGTACTTC. It codes for CATPLHHRATHEQYF.

This clonotype was observed a handful of times. This rearrangement joins TRBV4-1 to TRBJ2-2; D remains ambiguous. This CDR3 comprises 18 residues. Germline V gene lookup returns CDR1 MGHRA and CDR2 YSYEKL. Between the trimmed V and J ends, which lost 0 bases and 1 base, there was a span of 15 bases. The CDR3 region is CASSQDRDLMMNTGELFF. CDR3 coding DNA: TGCGCCAGCAGCCAAGATCGAGACCTTATGATGAACACCGGGGAGCTGTTTTTT.

The J gene is TRBJ1-5, the V gene TRBV10-3; D is unclear. This CDR3 contains 17 residues. The V end lost 4 bases, the J end lost 0 bases, and 16 bases lay between the germline ends. The germline gives CDR1 ENHRY, CDR2 SYGVKD. CDR3 bases: TGTGCCATCAGTGGGTTACCTATTAGGAGTAGCAATCAGCCCCAGCATTTT. Encoded protein: CAISGLPIRSSNQPQHF.

The V call is TRBV7-2, the J call TRBJ2-7; TRBD2 might be the D (6 bases). Germline V gene data show CDR1 as SGHTA and CDR2 as FQGNSA. This CDR3 region has 12 residues. V gave up 5 bases and J gave up 6 bases, with 11 bases separating them. CDR3 protein: CASSSAGSEQYF. The CDR3 DNA sequence: TGTGCCAGCAGCAGCGCGGGATCCGAGCAGTACTTC.

This clonotype appeared a few times. The V call is TRBV20-1, the J call TRBJ2-3; 11 bases align to TRBD2. The V segment lost 6 bases and the J segment 2 bases; nucleotides outside the gene matches: 16. The CDR3 loop spans 18 amino acids. Per germline, CDR1 DFQATT and CDR2 SNEGSKA (reference sequence). The CDR3 region is CSAHILAGVEVFTDTQYF. In DNA form, the CDR3 reads TGCAGTGCCCATATACTAGCGGGAGTCGAGGTCTTCACAGATACGCAGTATTTT.

This clonotype was seen repeatedly, ten times or more. The rearrangement uses TRBV7-3 and TRBJ2-5; maybe TRBD2 (5 bases). CDR1 is SGHTA, CDR2 FQGTGA, per germline. The CDR3 has 14 residues. The germline V and J ends were trimmed by 5 bases and 5 bases, with 15 bases remaining between them. CDR3 sequence: CASSQDPGGETQYF. The CDR3 coding sequence is TGTGCCAGCAGCCAAGACCCGGGCGGGGAGACCCAGTACTTC.